Following are 11 T cell receptor beta chains from one sample sequenced in a study of shared clonotypes between healthy human individuals. TCRdb's table, derived via immunoSEQ multiplex PCR, lists solely in-frame clones and lacks some. The sample consists of about 2.1 million clones, over 85% of them appearing once. The naive CD8 population came from CD45RO-negative cells selected for CCR7, without terminally differentiated effector memory CD45RA+ cells. The sequenced sample consisted of naive CD8+ T cells from PBMCs. These receptors originate from a man between 18 and 29 years old in good health. Some clones in this sample may be carry-over from other donors' samples.

V usage is TRBV6-1 and J usage is TRBJ2-7; D gene unclear. V lost 2 bases and J 0 bases, leaving 11 bases between the germline ends. There are 15 residues in the CDR3. Looked up from germline, CDR1 is MNHNS and CDR2 is SASEGT. The CDR3 nucleotides are TGTGCCAGCAGTGAAATTCGTTCGAGCTCCTACGAGCAGTACTTC. Protein sequence: CASSEIRSSSYEQYF.

This sequence joins TRBV27 and TRBJ2-3; 12 nucleotides align to TRBD2. CDR1 is MNHEY, CDR2 SMNVEV, per germline (reference sequence). The V and J ends lost 0 bases and 0 bases, in that order; junction bases with no gene match: 7. The CDR3 has 19 amino acids. The CDR3 protein is CASSLSAGTSGLSTDTQYF. CDR3 nucleotides: TGTGCCAGCAGTTTATCGGCCGGGACTAGCGGGTTGAGCACAGATACGCAGTATTTT.

The chain combines TRBV5-4 with TRBJ1-1; perhaps TRBD1 as D (5 bases). This CDR3 spans 16 amino acids. Trimming shortened V by 0 bases and J by 1 base, and 13 bases separated the two germline ends. Germline V gives CDR1 SGHNT, CDR2 YYREEE (reference sequence). For the CDR3, the DNA is TGTGCCAGCAGCTTGGTGCCGGGACCGACGAACACTGAAGCTTTCTTT. Its translation is CASSLVPGPTNTEAFF.

Here the CDR3 reads CASSLGPSTNNEQFF. The DNA of the CDR3 is TGTGCCAGCAGCTTAGGCCCGTCCACTAACAATGAGCAGTTCTTC. The chain combines TRBV7-8 with TRBJ2-1; D is unclear. Germline V gene data show CDR1 as SGHVS and CDR2 as FQNEAQ. This CDR3 is built from 15 residues. Trimming cost V 1 base and J 5 bases, with 12 bases left between them.

The chain uses TRBV2 and TRBJ2-6; D call uncertain. Looked up from germline, CDR1 is SNHLY and CDR2 is FYNNEI. The V end lost 3 bases, the J end lost 0 bases, and 9 bases lay between the germline ends. The CDR3 spans 16 residues. CDR3: CASSESLSSGANVLTF. The CDR3 DNA is TGTGCCAGCAGTGAGTCGCTTAGCTCTGGGGCCAACGTCCTGACTTTC. The full variable domain, rest sourced from reference TRBV2 and TRBJ2-6, is EPEVTQTPSHQVTQMGQEVILRCVPISNHLYFYWYRQILGQKVEFLVSFYNNEISEKSEIFDDQFSVERPDGSNFTLKIRSTKLEDSAMYFCASSESLSSGANVLTFGAGSRLTVL.

The chain is built from TRBV19 and TRBJ2-7; TRBD1 matches 9 bases. V trimming: 5 bases; J trimming: 0 bases; junction bases outside the gene matches: 5. There are 15 residues in the CDR3. CDR1 and CDR2 from the germline V gene are LNHDA and SQIVND (reference sequence). The CDR3: CASSAGTGFSYEQYF. As DNA, the CDR3 is TGTGCCAGTAGTGCCGGGACAGGGTTCTCCTACGAGCAGTACTTC.

V usage is TRBV30 and J usage is TRBJ1-1; no reliable D call. Germline values: CDR1 GTSNPN, CDR2 SVGIG (reference sequence). This CDR3 comprises 13 residues. Trimming removed 0 bases from V and 1 base from J, with 6 bases in between. CDR3 region: CAWSVQANTEAFF. The CDR3 DNA reads as TGTGCCTGGAGTGTGCAGGCGAACACTGAAGCTTTCTTT. Supplemented by reference TRBV30 and TRBJ1-1, the full variable domain reads SQTIHQWPATLVQPVGSPLSLECTVEGTSNPNLYWYRQAAGRGLQLLFYSVGIGQISSEVPQNLSASRPQDRQFILSSKKLLLSDSGFYLCAWSVQANTEAFFGQGTRLTVV.

This CDR3 reads CASRLRQYNTDTQYF. In DNA, the CDR3 is TGTGCCAGCAGGCTGAGACAGTATAACACAGATACGCAGTATTTT. The chain links TRBV27 to TRBJ2-3, with D possibly TRBD1 on 5 matching bases. Between the trimmed V and J ends, which lost 6 bases and 2 bases, there was a span of 15 bases. The length of the CDR3 is 15 residues. The germline V gene has CDR1 MNHEY and CDR2 SMNVEV (reference sequence).

The J gene is TRBJ2-1, the V gene TRBV9; D gene ambiguous. This CDR3 is 17 amino acids long. V shed 1 base and J shed 1 base, with 15 bases lying between them. Germline V CDR1 and CDR2: SGDLS, YYNGEE. The DNA for the CDR3 is TGTGCCAGCAGCGTAACCCTTAGAGTAAGATCCTACAATGAGCAGTTCTTC. This codes for CASSVTLRVRSYNEQFF.

The chain carries TRBV28 and TRBJ2-1; the match to TRBD2 covers 9 bases. With 7 bases clipped from V and 2 bases from J, the junction kept 15 bases outside the gene matches. From germline, CDR1 is MDHEN and CDR2 SYDVKM. The length of the CDR3 is 18 residues. CDR3 protein: CASNSNRLAEFAYNEQFF. The CDR3 coding sequence is TGTGCCAGCAACTCAAACCGACTAGCGGAATTTGCCTACAATGAGCAGTTCTTC.

The chain joins TRBV4-3 to TRBJ2-7; 11 nucleotides agree with TRBD1. Trimming at V came to 0 bases and at J to 3 bases, leaving 7 bases not matched to a gene. Per the germline V gene, CDR1 is LGHNA and CDR2 is YSLEER. The CDR3 sequence is 17 residues long. As DNA, the CDR3 is TGCGCCAGCAGCCAAGAAGCGTGGACAGGGGGCATCTACGAGCAGTACTTC. Translating it yields CASSQEAWTGGIYEQYF.